Included here is one T cell receptor beta chain sequence, with context. With 5 bases removed from V and 2 bases from J, the gap between germline ends came to 11 bases. Looked up from germline, CDR1 is MNHEY and CDR2 is SMNVEV (reference sequence). This CDR3 has 14 amino acids. Sample-barcoded 5' priming and a J-beta primer mix drove a second PCR of roughly 7 to 11 cycles. TCRdb redid the calling of the 5' RACE reads with MiXCR, one entry per CDR3 protein. In the table there are 600,000 to 850,000 distinct CDR3 sequences, approximately 25% of which are singletons. This record belongs to a study of blood T cells in healthy people across ages. The sample providers were healthy Caucasian people from Russia, aged roughly 6 to 90. These sequences were also reported in another study, on T cells of mothers and their children. That source notes: Related mother-child pairs shared slightly more overlap than unrelated pairs, but the difference was non-significant.

This sequence originates from a boy younger than 18 in good health. The source material was blood. This rearrangement joins TRBV27 to TRBJ2-3; D might be TRBD2 (5 bases). The CDR3 region has the DNA TGTGCCAGCAGTCCTGGACTCTTCACAGATACGCAGTATTTT. This gives the protein CASSPGLFTDTQYF.